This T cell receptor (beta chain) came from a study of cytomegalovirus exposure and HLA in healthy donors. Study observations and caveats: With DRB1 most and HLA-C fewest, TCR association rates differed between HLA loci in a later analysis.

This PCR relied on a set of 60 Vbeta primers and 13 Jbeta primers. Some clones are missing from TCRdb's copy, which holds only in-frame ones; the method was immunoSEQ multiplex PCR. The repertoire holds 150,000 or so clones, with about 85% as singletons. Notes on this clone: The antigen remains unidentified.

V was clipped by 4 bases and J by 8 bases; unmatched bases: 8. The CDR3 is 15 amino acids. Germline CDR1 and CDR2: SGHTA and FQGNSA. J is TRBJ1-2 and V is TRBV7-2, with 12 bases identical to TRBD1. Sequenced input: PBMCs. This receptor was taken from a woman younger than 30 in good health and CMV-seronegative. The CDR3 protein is CASSYPGQGANGYTF. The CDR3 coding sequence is TGTGCCAGCAGCTATCCGGGACAGGGGGCGAACGGCTACACCTTC.